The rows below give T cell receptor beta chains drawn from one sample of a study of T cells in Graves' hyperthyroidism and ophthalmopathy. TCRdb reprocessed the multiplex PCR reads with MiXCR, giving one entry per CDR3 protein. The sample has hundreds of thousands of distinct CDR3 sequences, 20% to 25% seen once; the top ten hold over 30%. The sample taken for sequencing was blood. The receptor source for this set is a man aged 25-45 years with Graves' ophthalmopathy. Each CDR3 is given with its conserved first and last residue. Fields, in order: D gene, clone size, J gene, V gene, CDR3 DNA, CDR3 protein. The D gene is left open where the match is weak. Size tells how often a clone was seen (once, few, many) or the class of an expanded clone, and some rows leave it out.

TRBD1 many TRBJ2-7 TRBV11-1 TGTGCCAGCAGGTTAGGACAGGGCTCCTACGAGCAGTACTTC CASRLGQGSYEQYF
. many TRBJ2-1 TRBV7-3 TGTGCCAGCAGCTTAAGGGGTCGGGACTTTAGAGGGGATGAGCAGTTCTTC CASSLRGRDFRGDEQFF
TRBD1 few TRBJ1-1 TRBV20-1 TGCAGTGCTAGAGATTATAAGGACAGGGGGAATTCTGAAGCTTTCTTT CSARDYKDRGNSEAFF
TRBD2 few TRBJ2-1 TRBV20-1 TGCAGTGCTACCTCTAGCGGGCCCGGCGCCTACAATGAGCAGTTCTTC CSATSSGPGAYNEQFF
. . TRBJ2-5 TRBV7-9 TGTGCCAGCAGCTTCGATAGCTCGGGAGAAAGAGAGACCCAGTACTTC CASSFDSSGERETQYF
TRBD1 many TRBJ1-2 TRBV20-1 TGCAGTGCTAGCCTAGAGGGGGACAGAACTGGCTACACCTTC CSASLEGDRTGYTF
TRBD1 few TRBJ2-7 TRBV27 TGTGCCAGCAGTTTAACCGGACAGGGGTCCCCCTACGAGCAGTACTTC CASSLTGQGSPYEQYF
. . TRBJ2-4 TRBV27 TGTGCCAGCATCCCAGGGGGAGGGCCCAAAAACATTCAGTACTTC CASIPGGGPKNIQYF
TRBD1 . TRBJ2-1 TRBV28 TGTGCCAGCAGCCCGGACAGGGTTGCCTACAATGAGCAGTTCTTC CASSPDRVAYNEQFF
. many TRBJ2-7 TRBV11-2 TGTGCCAGCAGCTTAGCCCCGAAAATCTACGAGCAGTACTTC CASSLAPKIYEQYF
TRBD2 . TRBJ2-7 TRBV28 TGTGCCAGCAGTTTCTTTGGACTAGCGGGAGTTAATGAGCAGTACTTC CASSFFGLAGVNEQYF
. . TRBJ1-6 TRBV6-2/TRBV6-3 TGTGCCAGCAGTACTGGACGGCGTAATTCACCCCTCCACTTT CASSTGRRNSPLHF
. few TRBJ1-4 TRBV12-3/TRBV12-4 TGTGCCAGCAGCCCCCGACAGGCAGGGAATGAAAAACTGTTTTTT CASSPRQAGNEKLFF
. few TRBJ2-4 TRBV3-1 TGTGCCAGCAGCCAAGAAGTGGGATCTATGTCATCGCTAGCCAAAAACATTCAGTACTTC CASSQEVGSMSSLAKNIQYF
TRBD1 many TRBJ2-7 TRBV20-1 TGCAGTGCTAGCGACACCGGGACAGGCTCCTACGAGCAGTACTTC CSASDTGTGSYEQYF
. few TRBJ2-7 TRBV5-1 TGCGCCAGCAGCGTAGGGACGGACGAGCAGTACTTC CASSVGTDEQYF
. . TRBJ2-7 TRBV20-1 TGCAGTGCTAGAGATCCCAGCGACAGCTACGAGCAGTACTTC CSARDPSDSYEQYF
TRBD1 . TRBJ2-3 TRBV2 TGTGCCAGCAGTCCGCCCTGGGACAGGGCAAGCACAGATACGCAGTATTTT CASSPPWDRASTDTQYF
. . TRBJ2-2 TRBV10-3 TGTGCCATCAGTGAACGGGTAGCATCCGACTCGGGGTCCGGGGAGCTGTTTTTT CAISERVASDSGSGELFF
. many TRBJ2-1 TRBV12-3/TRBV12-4 TGTGCCAGCAGTTTTGGCCTCAATGAGCAGTTCTTC CASSFGLNEQFF
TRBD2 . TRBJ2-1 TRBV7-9 TGTGCCAGCAGCCGAGAGACTAGCGGCGACCACAATGAGCAGTTCTTC CASSRETSGDHNEQFF
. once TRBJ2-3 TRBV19 TGTGCCAGTAGTTTCTATCGGACGGCAGATACGCAATATTTT CASSFYRTADTQYF
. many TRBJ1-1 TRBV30 TGTGCCTGGAAGGACACTGAAGCTTTCTTT CAWKDTEAFF
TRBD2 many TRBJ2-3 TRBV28 TGTGCCAGCAGCCCAACTAGCGCCTACATCACAGATACGCAGTATTTT CASSPTSAYITDTQYF
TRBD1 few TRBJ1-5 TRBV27 TGTGCCAGCAGTTTATCGGGACAGGGCAGCAATCAGCCCCAGCATTTT CASSLSGQGSNQPQHF
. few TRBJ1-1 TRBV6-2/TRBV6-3 TGTGCCAGCAGGCAGGGAGGAGGGAAGGCTGAAGCTTTCTTT CASRQGGGKAEAFF
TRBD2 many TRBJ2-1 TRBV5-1 TGCGCCAGCAGCTCCGGGACTAGCCCCTACAATGAGCAGTTCTTC CASSSGTSPYNEQFF
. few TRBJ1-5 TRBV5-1 TGCGCCAGCAGCTTAGAGGGCGTCCAGCCCCAGCATTTT CASSLEGVQPQHF
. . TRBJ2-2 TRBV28 TGTGCCAGCAGTCCTCGACACCGTGGCGGGGAGCTGTTTTTT CASSPRHRGGELFF
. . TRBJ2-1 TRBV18 TGTGCCAGCTCACCACCTGGTGCTGTGGACAACTCCTACAATGAGCAGTTCTTC CASSPPGAVDNSYNEQFF
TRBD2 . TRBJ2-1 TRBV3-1 TGTGCCAGCAGCCAGGGACTAGCGGGATGGGATGAGCAGTTCTTC CASSQGLAGWDEQFF
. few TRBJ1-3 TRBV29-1 TGCAGCGTTGCAGGTCAGAGCTCTGGAAACACCATATATTTT CSVAGQSSGNTIYF
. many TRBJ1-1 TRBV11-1 TGTGCCAGCAGCGTTAAGTGGACGGAAAAAGCTTTCTTT CASSVKWTEKAFF
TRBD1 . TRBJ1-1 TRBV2 TGTGCCAGCGGGGGGACAGCTTTTACGAACACTGAAGCTTTCTTT CASGGTAFTNTEAFF
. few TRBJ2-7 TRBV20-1 TGCAGTGCTAGTAGTACCACCTACGAGCAGTACTTC CSASSTTYEQYF
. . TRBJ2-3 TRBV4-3 TGCGCCAGCAGCCAGGTTAGCGGAGATACGCAGTATTTT CASSQVSGDTQYF
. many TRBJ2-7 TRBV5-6 TGTGCCAGCAGCTCCGACACCACCTACGAGCAGTACTTC CASSSDTTYEQYF
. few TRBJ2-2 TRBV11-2 TGTGCCAGCAGCTTAGATTGGGCCGGGGAGCTGTTTTTT CASSLDWAGELFF
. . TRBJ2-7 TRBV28 TGTGCCAGCAGTCGGGGTTTTTCGGACAGTACATCCCACGAGCAGTACTTC CASSRGFSDSTSHEQYF
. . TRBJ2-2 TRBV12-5 TGTGCTAGTGGTACACCGAACACCGGGGAGCTGTTTTTT CASGTPNTGELFF